The T cell receptor beta chain described here comes from a study of Ad26.COV2.S vaccination and SARS-CoV-2 variants. Assay used: immunoSEQ multiplex PCR; TCRdb lists only in-frame clones, some missing. The sample has 400,000 to 450,000 clones; about 93% are singletons. This clone was recorded once. The treatment here: roughly 19 received Ad26.COV2.S at low or high dose, single or two shots; about 5 received placebo; per-sample allocation not given. After the first vaccine or placebo injection, samples were drawn on day 63. The receptor's source is a person between 18 and 65 years old who received the Ad26.COV2.S COVID-19 vaccine or a placebo. The material was peripheral blood, obtained in a trial of Ad26.COV2.S vaccine versus placebo.

The CDR3 DNA reads TGTGCCTGGTCTGCGGGCCAGGATAATTCACCCCTCCACTTT. Its protein is CAWSAGQDNSPLHF. The gene calls are TRBV30 and TRBJ1-6; D is ambiguous. CDR3 length: 14 residues. Trimming pared 5 bases from V and 5 bases from J, leaving 13 bases between. Germline V lookup: CDR1 GTSNPN, CDR2 SVGIG (reference sequence).